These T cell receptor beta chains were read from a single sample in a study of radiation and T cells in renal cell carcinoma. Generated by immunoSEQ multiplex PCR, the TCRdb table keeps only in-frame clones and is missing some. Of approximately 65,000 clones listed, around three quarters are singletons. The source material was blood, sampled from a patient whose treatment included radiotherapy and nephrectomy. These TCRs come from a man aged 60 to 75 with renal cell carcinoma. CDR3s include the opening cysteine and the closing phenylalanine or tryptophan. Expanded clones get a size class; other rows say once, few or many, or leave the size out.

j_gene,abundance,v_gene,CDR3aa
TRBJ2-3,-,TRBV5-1,CASSWDYITQYF
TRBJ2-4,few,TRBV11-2,CASSALAGGNIQYF
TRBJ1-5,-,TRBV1,CTSSQDQPQGAADKGPQHF
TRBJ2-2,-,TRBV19,CASRRGLGDTGELFF
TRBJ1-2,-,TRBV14,CASSQDLDYGYTF
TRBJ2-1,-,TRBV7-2,CASSLLAGVYNEQFF
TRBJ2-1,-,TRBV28,CASSGSGSSYNEQFF
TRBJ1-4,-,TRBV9,CASSVGDSFLGGNEKLFF
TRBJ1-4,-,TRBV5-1,CASSSGGLGEKLFF
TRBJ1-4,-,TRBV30,CAWSVGGAAGEKLFF
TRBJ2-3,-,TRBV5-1,CASSSLGGVADTQYF
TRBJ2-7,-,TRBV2,CASSELGASYEQYF
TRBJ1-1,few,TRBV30,CAWSSEGPTEAFF
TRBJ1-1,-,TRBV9,CASSPSGSEAFF
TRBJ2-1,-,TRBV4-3,CASSHSGLIYNEQFF
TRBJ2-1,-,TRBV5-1,CASSGSGGYYNEQFF
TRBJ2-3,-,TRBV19,CASSPWTSGTDTQYF
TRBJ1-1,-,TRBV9,CASSVRADNTEAFF
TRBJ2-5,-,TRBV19,CASSSAGLAGEETQYF
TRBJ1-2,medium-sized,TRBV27,CASSWGGGGSYGYTF
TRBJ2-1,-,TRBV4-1,CASSPGLAGNNEQFF
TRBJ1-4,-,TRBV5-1,CASSLGLRGEDNEKLFF
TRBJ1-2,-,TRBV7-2,CASSSFLNLYGYTF
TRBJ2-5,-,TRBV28,CASSIRGGTQYF
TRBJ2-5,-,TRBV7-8,CASSPPIRTAVQETQYF
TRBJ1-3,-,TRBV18,CASSPSHGSSGNTIYF
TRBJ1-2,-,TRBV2,CASRIDGYGYTF
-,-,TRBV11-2,CASSRGRPHSSSYEQYF
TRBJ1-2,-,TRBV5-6,CASSTPGQGNYGYTF
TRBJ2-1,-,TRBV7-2,CASSGRYYNEQFF
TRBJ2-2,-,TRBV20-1,CSARESGELFF
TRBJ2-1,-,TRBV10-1,CASSSGRMTYNEQFF
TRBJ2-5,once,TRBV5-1,CASSVFPGRQETQYF
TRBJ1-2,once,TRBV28,CASRRFQGQGASGYTF
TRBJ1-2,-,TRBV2,CASIRGTSYGYTF
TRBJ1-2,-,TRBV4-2,CASSQDSQGRDYGYTF
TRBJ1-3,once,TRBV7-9,CASRSDRRGNTIYF
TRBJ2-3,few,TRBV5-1,CASSLGTSEPVTDTQYF
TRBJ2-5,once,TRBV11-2,CASSRGLAETQYF
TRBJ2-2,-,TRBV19,CASNRLETGELFF
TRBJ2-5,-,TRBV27,CASSFLTSGLVRTQYF
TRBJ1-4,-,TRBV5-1,CASRGQGLTNEKLFF
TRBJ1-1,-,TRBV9,CASSARQGAVGTEAFF
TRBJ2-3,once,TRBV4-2,CASSQKASRSDTQYF
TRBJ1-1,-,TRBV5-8,CASSPHGADEAFF
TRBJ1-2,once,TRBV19,CASKEEVTAYGYTF
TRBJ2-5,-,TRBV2,CASSEDKGPRGTQYF